This T cell receptor (beta chain) was retrieved from a study of identical twins. TCRdb processed the 5' RACE reads anew with MiXCR; each CDR3 protein has one entry. The sample holds hundreds of thousands of distinct CDR3 sequences; about 9.4% are singletons and the top ten take 0.98%. This CDR3 region has 16 residues. Germline CDR1 MNHNS, CDR2 SASEGT. V lost 7 bases and J lost 4; bases outside the gene matches: 13. This sample was also put to use in a study of yellow fever vaccine responses in identical twins.

The rearrangement joins TRBV6-1 to TRBJ1-5; TRBD1 agrees at 7 bases. The specimen was PBMCs. This TCR was recovered from a woman aged 18-35 years in good health. The CDR3 sequence: CASTDHRTGGNQPQHF. CDR3 sequence (DNA): TGTGCCAGCACCGATCATAGGACAGGCGGAAATCAGCCCCAGCATTTT.